These 3 T cell receptor beta chains were sequenced from one sample in a study of blood T cells in healthy people across ages. A second PCR of roughly 7 to 11 cycles used a sample-barcoded 5' primer and a J-beta primer mix. TCRdb re-called the 5' RACE reads with MiXCR, one entry per CDR3 protein. Here the sample spans about 780,000 distinct CDR3 sequences, more than 35% being singletons. The sample was blood. These receptors originate from a man aged 80 or over in good health.

CDR3 sequence reads: CSAKLTGGDNYGYTF. In DNA form, the CDR3 reads TGCAGTGCTAAGCTCACAGGGGGTGACAACTATGGCTACACCTTC. J is TRBJ1-2 and V is TRBV20-1; 8 bases align to TRBD1. The CDR3 has 15 amino acids. The trim removed 4 bases at V and 2 bases at J, leaving 9 bases unmatched. Germline CDR1 is DFQATT and CDR2 is SNEGSKA (reference sequence).

Points on this clonotype: At one of its ends the junction is not consistent with the germline gene, which may arise from a read error. This chain joins TRBV7-2 and TRBJ2-1; no clear D. The CDR3 has 13 residues. Germline values: CDR1 SGHTA, CDR2 FQGNSA. CDR3 region: CARSLAFYNEQFF. The CDR3 region has the DNA TGTGCCCGCAGCTTAGCATTCTACAATGAGCAGTTCTTC.

The chain has TRBV16 and TRBJ2-7; TRBD1 aligns across 9 bases. V lost 4 bases, J lost 3 bases, and 7 bases stayed unmatched. Germline V gene data show CDR1 as KGHSY and CDR2 as FQNENV. CDR3 length: 15 residues. The CDR3 DNA sequence: TGTGCCAGCAGCCCATCAAGACAGGGGGGCTACGAGCAGTACTTC. Translating it yields CASSPSRQGGYEQYF.